This TCR beta chain came from a study of blood T cell repertoires in COVID-19. Study-wide background: From the United States, Italy and Spain came samples of acute and convalescent COVID-19. PBMCs, B-cell-depleted T cells, or T cells were the source of the cDNA or gDNA that made up the material.

Germline V CDR1 and CDR2: MNHEY, SMNVEV (reference sequence). The CDR3 contains 14 residues. The V end was cut by 4 bases, the J end by 4 bases, with 14 bases between. Original handling: Amplification of reference gene primers provided the estimated nucleated cell counts. Measured with immunoSEQ multiplex PCR; TCRdb has only the in-frame clones, and not every one. V, J and clone size reflect that table, while D and trimming were determined from the DNA. The data contain around 700,000 clones, more than 80% of them singletons. Sequencing was carried out using peripheral blood. V and J are TRBV27 and TRBJ2-7; D may be TRBD2 (6 bases). The clonotype comes from a young woman with acute or convalescent COVID-19. CDR3 sequence reads: CASSSGLDGYEQYF. CDR3 coding DNA: TGTGCCAGCAGTTCGGGACTGGATGGATACGAGCAGTACTTC.